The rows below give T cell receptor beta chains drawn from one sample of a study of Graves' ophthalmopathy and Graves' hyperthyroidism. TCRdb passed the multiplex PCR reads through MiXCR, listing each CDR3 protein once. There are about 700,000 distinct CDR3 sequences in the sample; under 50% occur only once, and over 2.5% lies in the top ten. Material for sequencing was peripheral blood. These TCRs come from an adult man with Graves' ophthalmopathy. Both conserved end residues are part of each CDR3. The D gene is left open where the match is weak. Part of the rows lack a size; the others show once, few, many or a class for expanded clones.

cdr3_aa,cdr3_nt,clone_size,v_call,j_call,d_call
CASSFQGILGGYTF,TGTGCCAGCAGTTTCCAGGGGATCTTGGGGGGCTACACCTTC,-,TRBV12-3/TRBV12-4,TRBJ1-2,-
CASSLQGKGQPQHF,TGTGCCAGTAGTTTACAGGGGAAGGGTCAGCCCCAGCATTTT,many,TRBV19,TRBJ1-5,TRBD1
CASSKNGLSYNEQFF,TGTGCCAGTAGTAAAAATGGGCTTTCCTACAATGAGCAGTTCTTC,-,TRBV19,TRBJ2-1,-
CASSQVGGVKLFF,TGTGCCAGCAGCCAAGTTGGAGGGGTGAAACTGTTTTTT,few,TRBV3-1,TRBJ1-4,-
CSASQGQEQYF,TGCAGTGCTAGCCAAGGACAGGAGCAGTACTTC,-,TRBV20-1,TRBJ2-7,-
CAISESNSPYEQYF,TGTGCCATCAGTGAGTCAAACAGCCCCTACGAGCAGTACTTC,many,TRBV10-3,TRBJ2-7,-
CAWTSGIWTGELFF,TGTGCCTGGACTAGCGGGATATGGACCGGGGAGCTGTTTTTT,-,TRBV25-1,TRBJ2-2,TRBD2
CASGLGGEQYF,TGTGCCAGCGGGTTGGGGGGCGAGCAGTACTTC,many,TRBV7-3,TRBJ2-7,-
CASSTGQGGGNTIYF,TGTGCCAGCAGCACAGGACAGGGTGGTGGAAACACCATATATTTT,-,TRBV7-2,TRBJ1-3,TRBD1
CASTGGSSEKLFF,TGTGCCAGCACCGGGGGTTCGTCTGAAAAACTGTTTTTT,-,TRBV9,TRBJ1-4,-
CATSDWSETQYF,TGTGCCACCAGTGATTGGTCTGAGACCCAGTACTTC,many,TRBV24-1,TRBJ2-5,-